This record looks at one TCR beta chain sequence and its context. This entry comes from a study of control samples from healthy donors and cancer patients. Germline CDR1 reads KGHSH; CDR2 reads LQKENI. Deletions cut 0 bases from V and 2 bases from J, with 6 bases between. The CDR3 extends over 14 amino acids. The protocol was immunoSEQ multiplex PCR, while the TCRdb copy is restricted to in-frame clones and leaves out a portion. The sample has some 76,000 clones, approximately 88% seen once. The chain joins TRBV18 to TRBJ2-3; D remains unclear. The specimen was PBMCs. This receptor was taken from a woman in her fifties or sixties with colorectal cancer. The CDR3: CASSPPGPTDTQYF. CDR3 DNA: TGTGCCAGCTCACCACCGGGCCCCACAGATACGCAGTATTTT.